This TCR beta chain is from a study of OX40 agonist ivuxolimab in advanced cancers. About the investigation overall: Ivuxolimab was an agonistic, fully human IgG2 monoclonal antibody directed against OX40 (CD134), a costimulatory receptor. Intravenous ivuxolimab was administered to patients every 2 weeks at six dose levels: 0.01, 0.1, 0.3, 1.5, 3 and 10 mg/kg. Among the roughly 54 dose-escalation patients, about 19 had hepatocellular carcinoma, around 15 melanoma, 9 renal cell carcinoma and 9 head and neck cancer. In the dose-escalation cohort, 65% to 85% of patients were male, and the mean age was approximately 60 years with a range of about 23 to 79. Prior anti-PD-1, anti-PD-L1 or anti-CTLA-4 therapy was permitted, and checkpoint inhibitors had been received by about 37% of dose-escalation patients. Partial responses were achieved by three dose-escalation patients, of whom one had hepatocellular carcinoma and two had cutaneous melanoma. Peripheral TCRbeta sequencing aimed to test whether ivuxolimab altered TCR sequence diversity and caused clonal T-cell expansion. The paper describes the monotherapy dose-escalation part (N of about 47 patients) of the phase I trial of ivuxolimab.

The paper's findings and limits, for the study overall: The antigen specificity of the clonally expanded peripheral T cells was not determined. At doses of 0.1 to 3.0 mg/kg, clonal expansion of both CD4+ and CD8+ T cells in blood was seen between baseline and week 6. Low levels of normalized T-cell clonal expansion were also seen in some patients who did not respond. After ivuxolimab, expanded clones were on average more numerous among CD8+ T cells than among CD4+ T cells. In partial responders in the 0.1-3.0 mg/kg groups, normalized peripheral clonal expansion was found to be among the lowest, especially among CD8+ T cells.

Details on this clone: Its antigen has not been determined. No quality values exist for individual bases; no much larger clone is one base distant.

For sequencing of the TCRbeta CDR3 region, genomic DNA was extracted from the sorted cells. The immunoSEQ Assay was used for sequencing of TCRbeta CDR3 regions. TCRdb re-hosts the immuneACCESS table, in-frame sequences only. Its copies lack some clones; in the studies checked, an unresolved V gene accounts for under half of them, and the cause for the rest is not known. The sample has 30,000 to 40,000 clones on record, 89% of them singletons. In total, the top ten clones hold approximately 9.7% of the sample. V has 4 bases trimmed and J has 0 bases trimmed; junction bases matching no gene number 8. The CDR3 numbers 18 residues from cysteine through phenylalanine. Just CDR3 DNA is preserved here, 54 bases in frame from base 1. Patients with autoimmune disease history or receiving systemic immunosuppression were excluded from the trial. Peripheral blood for TCR sequencing was collected from all dose cohorts at baseline, on cycle 4 day 1, and on cycle 7 day 1. Samples came from an open-label, multicenter, first-in-human phase I dose-escalation trial of ivuxolimab. Adults with locally advanced or metastatic melanoma, renal cell, hepatocellular, or head and neck squamous cell carcinoma were enrolled in the trial. Before TCR sequencing, CD4+ and CD8+ T cells were separately sorted from peripheral blood.

The source was CD4+ or CD8+ T cells sorted from blood, collected in a trial of the OX40 agonist ivuxolimab. The TCR sequence derives from an adult with an advanced solid tumor such as melanoma, head and neck, liver or kidney cancer. This chain joins TRBV5-3 to TRBJ2-6, with 9 bases matching TRBD2. TRBV5-3 is an ORF; its function is uncertain. The CDR3 region: CARSPRLAVDSGANVLTF. Read as DNA, the sequence is TGTGCCAGAAGCCCTAGACTAGCGGTAGACTCTGGGGCCAACGTCCTGACTTTC.